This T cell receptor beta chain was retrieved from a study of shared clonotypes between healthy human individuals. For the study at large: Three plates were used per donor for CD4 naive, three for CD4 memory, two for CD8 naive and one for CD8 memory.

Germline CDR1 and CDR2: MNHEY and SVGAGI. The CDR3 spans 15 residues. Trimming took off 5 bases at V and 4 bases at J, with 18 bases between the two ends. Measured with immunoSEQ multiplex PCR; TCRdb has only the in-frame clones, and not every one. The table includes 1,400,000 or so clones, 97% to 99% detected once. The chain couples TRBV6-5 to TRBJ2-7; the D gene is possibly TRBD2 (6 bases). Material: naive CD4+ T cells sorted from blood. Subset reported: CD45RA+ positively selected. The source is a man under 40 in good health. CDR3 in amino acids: CASSTPRGANYEQYF. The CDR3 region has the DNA TGTGCCAGCAGTACTCCTCGCGGGGCGAATTACGAGCAGTACTTC.